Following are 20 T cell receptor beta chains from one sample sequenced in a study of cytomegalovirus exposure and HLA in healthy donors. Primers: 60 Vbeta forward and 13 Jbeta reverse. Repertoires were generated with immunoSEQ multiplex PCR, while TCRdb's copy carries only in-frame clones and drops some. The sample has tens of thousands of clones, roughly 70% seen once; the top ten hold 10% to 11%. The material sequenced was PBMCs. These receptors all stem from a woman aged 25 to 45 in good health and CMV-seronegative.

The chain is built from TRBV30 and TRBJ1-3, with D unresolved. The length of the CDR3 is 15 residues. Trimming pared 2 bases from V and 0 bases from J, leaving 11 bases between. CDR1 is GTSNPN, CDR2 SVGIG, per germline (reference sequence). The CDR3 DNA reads TGTGCCTGGAGTCTTACAGAGAGCTCTGGAAACACCATATATTTT. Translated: CAWSLTESSGNTIYF.

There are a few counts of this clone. The CDR3 DNA reads TGTGCCAGCAGCCAAGCCAGGGGGGCAGATAATGAGCAGTTCTTC. It yields the protein CASSQARGADNEQFF. The genes are TRBV14 and TRBJ2-1; perhaps TRBD1 as D (7 bases). V lost 1 base and J lost 7, with 14 bases in between. CDR1 is SGHDN, CDR2 FVKESK, per germline. The CDR3 extends over 15 amino acids.

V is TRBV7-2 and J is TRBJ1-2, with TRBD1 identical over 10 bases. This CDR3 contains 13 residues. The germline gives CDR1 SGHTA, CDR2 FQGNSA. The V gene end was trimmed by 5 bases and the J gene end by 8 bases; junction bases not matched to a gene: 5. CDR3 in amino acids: CASSTWTGGGYTF. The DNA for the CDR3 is TGTGCCAGCAGCACCTGGACAGGGGGAGGCTACACCTTC. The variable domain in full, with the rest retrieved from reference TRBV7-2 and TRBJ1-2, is GAGVSQSPSNKVTEKGKDVELRCDPISGHTALYWYRQSLGQGLEFLIYFQGNSAPDKSGLPSDRFSAERTGGSVSTLTIQRTQQEDSAVYLCASSTWTGGGYTFGSGTRLTVV.

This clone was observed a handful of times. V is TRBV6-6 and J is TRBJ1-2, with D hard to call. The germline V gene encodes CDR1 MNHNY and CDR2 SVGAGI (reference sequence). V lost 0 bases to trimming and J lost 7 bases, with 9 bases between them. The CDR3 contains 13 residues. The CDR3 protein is CASSYSTNGGYTF. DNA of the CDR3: TGTGCCAGCAGTTACTCGACAAATGGTGGCTACACCTTC.

CDR3 region: CASSQEDQGDEKLFF. DNA of the CDR3: TGTGCCAGCAGCCAAGAGGATCAGGGTGATGAAAAACTGTTTTTT. The chain has TRBV4-2 and TRBJ1-4, with a weak D call TRBD1 (5 bases). CDR1 and CDR2 (germline): LGHNA, YNFKEQ. The germline V and J ends were trimmed by 0 bases and 6 bases, with 11 bases remaining between them. This CDR3 spans 15 amino acids.

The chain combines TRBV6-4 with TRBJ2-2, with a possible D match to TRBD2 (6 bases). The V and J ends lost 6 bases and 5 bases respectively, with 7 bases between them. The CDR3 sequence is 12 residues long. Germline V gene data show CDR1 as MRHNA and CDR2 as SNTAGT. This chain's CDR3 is CASRAGTGELFF. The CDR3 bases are TGTGCCAGCAGGGCGGGGACCGGGGAGCTGTTTTTT.

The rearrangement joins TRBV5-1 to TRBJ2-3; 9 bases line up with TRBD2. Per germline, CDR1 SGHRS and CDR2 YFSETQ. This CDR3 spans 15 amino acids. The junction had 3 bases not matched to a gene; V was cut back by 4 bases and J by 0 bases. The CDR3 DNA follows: TGCGCCAGCAGCCCGAGCGGGGGGAGCACAGATACGCAGTATTTT. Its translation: CASSPSGGSTDTQYF.

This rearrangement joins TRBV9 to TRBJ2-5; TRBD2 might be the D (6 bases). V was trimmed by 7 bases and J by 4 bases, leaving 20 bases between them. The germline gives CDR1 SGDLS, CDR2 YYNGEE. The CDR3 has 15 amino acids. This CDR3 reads CASARTLGGAETQYF. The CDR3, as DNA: TGTGCCAGCGCCCGTACATTGGGGGGTGCAGAGACCCAGTACTTC.

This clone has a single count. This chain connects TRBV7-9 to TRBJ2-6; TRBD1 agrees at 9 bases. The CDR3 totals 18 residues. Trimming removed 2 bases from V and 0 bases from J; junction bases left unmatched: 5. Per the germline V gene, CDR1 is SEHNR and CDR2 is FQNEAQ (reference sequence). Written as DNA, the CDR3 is TGTGCCAGCAGCTTAACGACAGGGGGAGGCTCTGGGGCCAACGTCCTGACTTTC. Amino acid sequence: CASSLTTGGGSGANVLTF.

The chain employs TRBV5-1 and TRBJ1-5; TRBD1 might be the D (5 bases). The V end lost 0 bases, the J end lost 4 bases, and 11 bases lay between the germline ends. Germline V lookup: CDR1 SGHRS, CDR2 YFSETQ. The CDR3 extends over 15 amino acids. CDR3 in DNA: TGCGCCAGCAGCTTGGTAGGGGTGGGGAATCAGCCCCAGCATTTT. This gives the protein CASSLVGVGNQPQHF.

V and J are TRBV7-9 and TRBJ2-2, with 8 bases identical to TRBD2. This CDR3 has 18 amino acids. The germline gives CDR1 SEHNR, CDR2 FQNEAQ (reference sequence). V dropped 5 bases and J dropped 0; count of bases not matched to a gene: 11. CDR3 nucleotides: TGTGCCAGCAGCCTCCCTGCCAGCGGGGGCCCGAACACCGGGGAGCTGTTTTTT. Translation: CASSLPASGGPNTGELFF. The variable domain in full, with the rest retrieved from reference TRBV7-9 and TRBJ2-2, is DTGVSQNPRHKITKRGQNVTFRCDPISEHNRLYWYRQTLGQGPEFLTYFQNEAQLEKSRLLSDRFSAERPKGSFSTLEIQRTEQGDSAMYLCASSLPASGGPNTGELFFGEGSRLTVL.

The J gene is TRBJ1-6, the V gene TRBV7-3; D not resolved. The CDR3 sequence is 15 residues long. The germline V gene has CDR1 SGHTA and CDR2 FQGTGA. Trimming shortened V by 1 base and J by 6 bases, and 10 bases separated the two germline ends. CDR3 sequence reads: CASSLIGGTNSPLHF. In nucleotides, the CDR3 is TGTGCCAGCAGCTTAATTGGCGGAACTAATTCACCCCTCCACTTT.

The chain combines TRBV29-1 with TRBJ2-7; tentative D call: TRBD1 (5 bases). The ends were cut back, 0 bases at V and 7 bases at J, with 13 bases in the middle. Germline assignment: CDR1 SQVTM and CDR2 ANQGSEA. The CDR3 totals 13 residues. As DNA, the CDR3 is TGCAGCGTTGAAGATTTAGGGGTAGGAGAGCAGTACTTC. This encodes CSVEDLGVGEQYF.

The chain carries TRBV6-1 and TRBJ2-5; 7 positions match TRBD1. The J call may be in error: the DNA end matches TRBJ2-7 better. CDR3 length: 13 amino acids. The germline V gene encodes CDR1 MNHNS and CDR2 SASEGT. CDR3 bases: TGTGCCAGCAGGGGACAGCACTCCTACGAGCAGTACTTC. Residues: CASRGQHSYEQYF.

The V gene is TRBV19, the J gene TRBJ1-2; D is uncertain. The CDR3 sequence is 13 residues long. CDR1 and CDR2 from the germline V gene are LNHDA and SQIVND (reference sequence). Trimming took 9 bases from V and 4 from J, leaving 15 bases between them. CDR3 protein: CASAGQTFYGYTF. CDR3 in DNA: TGTGCCAGCGCGGGTCAAACTTTCTATGGCTACACCTTC.

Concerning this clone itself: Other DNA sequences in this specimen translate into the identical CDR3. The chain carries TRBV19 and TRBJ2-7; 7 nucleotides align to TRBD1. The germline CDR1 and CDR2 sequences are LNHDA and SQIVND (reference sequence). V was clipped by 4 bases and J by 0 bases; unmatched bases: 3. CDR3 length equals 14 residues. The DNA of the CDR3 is TGTGCCAGTAGTACCGGGGACAGCTCCTACGAGCAGTACTTC. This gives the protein CASSTGDSSYEQYF.

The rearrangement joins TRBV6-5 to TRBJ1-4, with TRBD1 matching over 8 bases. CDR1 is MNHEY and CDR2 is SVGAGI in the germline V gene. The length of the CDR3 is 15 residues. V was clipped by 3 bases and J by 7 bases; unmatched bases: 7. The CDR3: CASSYRSGGVEKLFF. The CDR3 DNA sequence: TGTGCCAGCAGTTATAGGTCAGGGGGCGTTGAAAAACTGTTTTTT.

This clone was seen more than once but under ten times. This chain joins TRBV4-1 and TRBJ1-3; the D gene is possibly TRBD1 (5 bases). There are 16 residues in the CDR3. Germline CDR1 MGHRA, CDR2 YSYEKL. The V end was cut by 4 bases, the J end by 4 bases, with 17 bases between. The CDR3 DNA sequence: TGCGCCAGCAGCCCCTCTTGGGGGGGATTGGGAAACACCATATATTTT. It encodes CASSPSWGGLGNTIYF.

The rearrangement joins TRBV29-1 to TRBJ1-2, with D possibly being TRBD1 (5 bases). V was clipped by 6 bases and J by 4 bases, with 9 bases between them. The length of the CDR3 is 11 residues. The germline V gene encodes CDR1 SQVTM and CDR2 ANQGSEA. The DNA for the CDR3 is TGCAGCGTCCAGGGCGGCTATGGCTACACCTTC. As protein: CSVQGGYGYTF.

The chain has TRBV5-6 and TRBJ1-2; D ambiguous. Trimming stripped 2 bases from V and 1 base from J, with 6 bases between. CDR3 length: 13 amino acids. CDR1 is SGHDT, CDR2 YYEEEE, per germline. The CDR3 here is CASSFGLNYGYTF. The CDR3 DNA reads TGTGCCAGCAGCTTTGGCCTTAACTATGGCTACACCTTC.